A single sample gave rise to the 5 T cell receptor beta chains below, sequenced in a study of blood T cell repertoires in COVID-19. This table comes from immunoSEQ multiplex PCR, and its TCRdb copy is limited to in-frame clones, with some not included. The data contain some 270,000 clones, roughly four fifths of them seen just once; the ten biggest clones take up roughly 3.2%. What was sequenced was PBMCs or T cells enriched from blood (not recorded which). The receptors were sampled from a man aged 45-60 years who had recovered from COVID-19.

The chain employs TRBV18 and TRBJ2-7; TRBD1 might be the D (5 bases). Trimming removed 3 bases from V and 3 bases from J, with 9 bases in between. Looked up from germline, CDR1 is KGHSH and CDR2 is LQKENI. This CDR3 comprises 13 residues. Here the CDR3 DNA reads TGTGCCAGCTCACCTGGAGACAGCTACGAGCAGTACTTC. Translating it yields CASSPGDSYEQYF.

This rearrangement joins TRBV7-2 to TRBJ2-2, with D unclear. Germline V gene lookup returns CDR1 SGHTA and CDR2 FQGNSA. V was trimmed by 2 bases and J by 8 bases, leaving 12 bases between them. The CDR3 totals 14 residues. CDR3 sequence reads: CASSLISTVGELFF. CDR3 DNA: TGTGCCAGCAGCTTAATCTCAACGGTAGGGGAGCTGTTTTTT.

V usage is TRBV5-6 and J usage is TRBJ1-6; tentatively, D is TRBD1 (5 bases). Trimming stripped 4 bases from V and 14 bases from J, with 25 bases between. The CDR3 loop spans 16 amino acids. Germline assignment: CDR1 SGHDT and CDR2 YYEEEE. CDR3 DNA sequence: TGTGCCAGCAGCCTGCTCGGAGCGACAGCGGAGGGGTCCCTCCACTTT. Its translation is CASSLLGATAEGSLHF. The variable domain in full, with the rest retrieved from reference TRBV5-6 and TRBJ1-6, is DAGVTQSPTHLIKTRGQQVTLRCSPKSGHDTVSWYQQALGQGPQFIFQYYEEEERQRGNFPDRFSGHQFPNYSSELNVNALLLGDSALYLCASSLLGATAEGSLHFGNGTRLTVT.

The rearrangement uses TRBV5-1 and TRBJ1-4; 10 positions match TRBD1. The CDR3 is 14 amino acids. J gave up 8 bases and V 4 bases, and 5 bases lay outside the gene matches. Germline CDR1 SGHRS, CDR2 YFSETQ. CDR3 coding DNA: TGCGCCAGCAGCCGGGACAGGGGAGAAGAAAAACTGTTTTTT. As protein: CASSRDRGEEKLFF.

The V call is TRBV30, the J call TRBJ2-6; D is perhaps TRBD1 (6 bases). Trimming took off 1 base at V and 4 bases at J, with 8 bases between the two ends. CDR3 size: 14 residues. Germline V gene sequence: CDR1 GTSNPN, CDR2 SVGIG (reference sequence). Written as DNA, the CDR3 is TGTGCCTGGAGTGCAGGGGTCGGGGCCAACGTCCTGACTTTC. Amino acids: CAWSAGVGANVLTF.